A selection of T cell receptor beta chains follows, all from one sample in a study of T cells after yellow fever vaccination. In TCRdb, the 5' RACE reads were re-called with MiXCR into one record per CDR3 protein. The table has about 220,000 distinct CDR3 sequences, less than 3.5% seen once; the top ten hold under 3.5%. The sample was CD4+ T cells sorted from PBMCs, taken 10 days after the yellow fever booster vaccination. These TCRs come from a man younger than 35 who received the YFV17D yellow fever vaccine. Both conserved end residues are part of each CDR3. A D gene is named only where the DNA matches it firmly. Some rows have no size entry. The others give once, few or many, or a class for an expanded clone.

J gene	D gene	V gene	clone size	CDR3 protein	CDR3 DNA
TRBJ2-3	NA	TRBV5-1	many	CASSLALRTVSTPDTQYF	TGCGCCAGCAGCTTGGCCCTACGGACAGTCTCCACCCCAGATACGCAGTATTTT
TRBJ1-4	TRBD1	TRBV28	many	CASSPGQGAKLFF	TGTGCCAGCAGCCCGGGACAGGGGGCAAAACTGTTTTTT
TRBJ2-1	NA	TRBV4-3	many	CASSQGGLWDEQFF	TGCGCCAGCAGCCAGGGGGGCCTTTGGGATGAGCAGTTCTTC
TRBJ1-4	NA	TRBV13	few	CASSLGRAGATNEKLFF	TGTGCCAGCAGCTTAGGTCGGGCGGGGGCAACTAATGAAAAACTGTTTTTT
TRBJ1-3	TRBD1	TRBV5-1	NA	CASSGNRGSSGNTIYF	TGCGCCAGCAGCGGTAACAGGGGAAGCTCTGGAAACACCATATATTTT
TRBJ2-2	TRBD2	TRBV7-9	many	CASSPGLAGGLDGELFF	TGTGCCAGCAGCCCCGGACTAGCGGGGGGATTGGACGGGGAGCTGTTTTTT
TRBJ2-3	NA	TRBV5-1	many	CASSFGGIITDTQYF	TGCGCCAGCAGCTTCGGGGGTATAATCACAGATACGCAGTATTTT
TRBJ1-3	NA	TRBV4-2	many	CASSQGPRGGTFEGNTIYF	TGTGCCAGCAGCCAAGGGCCTCGTGGTGGCACCTTTGAGGGAAACACCATATATTTT
TRBJ2-3	TRBD2	TRBV25-1	NA	CASSDPGTSGDTQYF	TGTGCCAGCAGTGACCCCGGGACTAGCGGAGATACGCAGTATTTT
TRBJ1-1	NA	TRBV12-3/TRBV12-4	NA	CASEFLPSRTEAFF	TGTGCCAGCGAATTTCTCCCCTCCCGCACTGAAGCTTTCTTT
TRBJ2-3	NA	TRBV5-1	many	CASSLGELDTQYF	TGCGCCAGCAGCTTGGGGGAGTTGGATACGCAGTATTTT
TRBJ1-1	NA	TRBV10-3	many	CAISGPGVTEAFF	TGTGCCATCAGTGGTCCGGGGGTCACTGAAGCTTTCTTT
TRBJ1-2	TRBD1	TRBV5-1	many	CASTETEGALTF	TGCGCCAGCACCGAGACCGAGGGGGCGTTGACCTTC
TRBJ2-3	TRBD2	TRBV4-2	few	CASSLPNLLATDTQYF	TGTGCCAGCAGCCTGCCGAATCTACTAGCGACAGATACGCAGTATTTT
TRBJ1-4	TRBD1	TRBV20-1	few	CSAPGIGQEYNEKLFF	TGCAGTGCTCCCGGAATTGGACAGGAGTATAATGAAAAACTGTTTTTT
TRBJ2-5	NA	TRBV7-7	many	CASSLGPTRRETQYF	TGTGCCAGCAGCTTAGGCCCTACCCGTCGAGAGACCCAGTACTTC
TRBJ2-1	NA	TRBV24-1	NA	CATSEQTGYNEQFF	TGTGCCACCAGTGAGCAAACAGGGTACAATGAGCAGTTCTTC
TRBJ2-2	NA	TRBV20-1	NA	CSARDPGWGSGGELFF	TGCAGTGCTAGAGATCCCGGGTGGGGTAGCGGCGGGGAGCTGTTTTTT
TRBJ1-6	NA	TRBV19	many	CASLEGGAGGSPLHF	TGTGCCAGCCTTGAGGGAGGGGCCGGTGGTTCACCCCTCCACTTT
TRBJ2-1	TRBD2	TRBV12-3/TRBV12-4	NA	CASIRAGSGGYNEQFF	TGTGCCAGCATCAGAGCCGGTAGCGGGGGGTACAATGAGCAGTTCTTC
TRBJ2-3	NA	TRBV12-3/TRBV12-4	many	CASSTVDTQYF	TGTGCCAGCAGCACGGTGGATACGCAGTATTTT
TRBJ1-2	NA	TRBV12-3/TRBV12-4	many	CASSPVVRGYTF	TGTGCCAGCAGTCCAGTAGTTCGGGGCTACACCTTC
TRBJ2-6	TRBD1	TRBV5-4	NA	CASSGDSSGANVLTF	TGTGCCAGCAGCGGGGACAGCTCTGGGGCCAACGTCCTGACTTTC
TRBJ1-2	TRBD1	TRBV5-6	many	CASCFWTGVYGYTF	TGTGCCAGCTGCTTCTGGACAGGGGTTTATGGCTACACCTTC
TRBJ1-3	NA	TRBV7-8	few	CASSRQRVPSSGNTIYF	TGTGCCAGCAGCCGGCAGAGGGTCCCCAGCTCTGGAAACACCATATATTTT
TRBJ2-5	NA	TRBV9	few	CASSSRSGPWETQYF	TGTGCCAGCAGCTCACGGAGTGGACCGTGGGAGACCCAGTACTTC
TRBJ1-5	NA	TRBV7-9	few	CASSLPEDQPQHF	TGTGCCAGCAGCTTACCTGAGGATCAGCCCCAGCATTTT
TRBJ2-1	TRBD1	TRBV18	few	CASSPQSGGYNEQFF	TGTGCCAGCTCACCCCAGTCAGGGGGTTACAATGAGCAGTTCTTC
TRBJ1-1	TRBD1	TRBV11-2	NA	CASSSQGSSTEAFF	TGTGCCAGCAGCTCACAGGGGTCGTCCACTGAAGCTTTCTTT
TRBJ2-5	TRBD2	TRBV4-3	many	CASSQALTLADRGGETQYF	TGCGCCAGCAGCCAAGCTCTGACGCTAGCGGACCGGGGGGGTGAGACCCAGTACTTC
TRBJ2-4	NA	TRBV9	few	CASSFLRLINIQYF	TGTGCCAGCAGCTTTCTTAGACTAATAAACATTCAGTACTTC
TRBJ2-3	TRBD1	TRBV5-6	few	CASSQPGTGGFDTQYF	TGTGCCAGCAGCCAACCCGGGACAGGGGGCTTTGATACGCAGTATTTT
TRBJ1-4	NA	TRBV7-9	few	CASSSPGDAEKLFF	TGTGCCAGCAGCTCGCCCGGGGATGCTGAAAAACTGTTTTTT
TRBJ2-2	NA	TRBV6-2/TRBV6-3	few	CASRHYQNTGELFF	TGTGCCAGCAGACATTACCAGAACACCGGGGAGCTGTTTTTT
TRBJ1-5	TRBD1	TRBV12-3/TRBV12-4	many	CASSFRQGDGQPQHF	TGTGCCAGCAGTTTCAGACAGGGGGACGGTCAGCCCCAGCATTTT
TRBJ2-2	TRBD1	TRBV5-4	few	CASSPRGPPNTGELFF	TGTGCCAGCAGCCCCAGGGGGCCCCCGAACACCGGGGAGCTGTTTTTT
TRBJ2-3	NA	TRBV25-1	few	CASSQGGYFGTDTQYF	TGTGCCAGCAGTCAGGGTGGCTATTTCGGCACAGATACGCAGTATTTT
TRBJ1-5	TRBD1	TRBV2	few	CASTAGQGARGVDQPQHF	TGTGCCAGCACCGCGGGACAGGGGGCCCGAGGAGTTGATCAGCCCCAGCATTTT
TRBJ2-5	NA	TRBV7-2	many	CASSLAGTTTQETQYF	TGTGCCAGCAGCTTAGCGGGGACGACTACCCAAGAGACCCAGTACTTC
TRBJ2-1	NA	TRBV4-2	many	CASSQDDGSYNEQFF	TGTGCCAGCAGCCAAGATGACGGCTCCTACAATGAGCAGTTCTTC
TRBJ2-3	NA	TRBV20-1	many	CSARDVAGPGADTQYF	TGCAGTGCTAGAGATGTGGCGGGGCCGGGGGCAGATACGCAGTATTTT
TRBJ1-3	NA	TRBV7-2	many	CASSLSRSVGNTIYF	TGTGCCAGCAGCTTAAGTCGGTCCGTCGGAAACACCATATATTTT
TRBJ1-5	TRBD1	TRBV7-2	NA	CASSLATGQSNQPQHF	TGTGCCAGCAGCTTAGCCACGGGACAGAGCAATCAGCCCCAGCATTTT
TRBJ2-1	TRBD2	TRBV7-8	many	CASSGIYGTSGERWYNEQFF	TGTGCCAGCAGCGGGATATATGGGACTAGCGGGGAGCGCTGGTACAATGAGCAGTTCTTC
TRBJ1-1	NA	TRBV7-3	many	CASSFNLNTEAFF	TGTGCCAGCAGCTTCAACCTGAACACTGAAGCTTTCTTT